What follows is one T cell receptor beta chain and its context. Antigen unknown. The germline gives CDR1 MDHEN, CDR2 SYDVKM. The V end was cut by 6 bases, the J end by 3 bases, with 8 bases between. There are 12 residues in the CDR3. This entry comes from a study of T cells in localized non-small cell lung cancer. General study results and limits: Among blood samples, higher T cell density accompanied longer overall survival. The study detected a median roughly 61 of the top 100 tumor clones in adjacent lung. Because sequencing included only one region (of the tumor), heterogeneity remains possible. Clonality of T cells reached its maximum in uninvolved adjacent lung, surpassing tumor.

The assay was immunoSEQ multiplex PCR, and TCRdb's table has in-frame clones only and misses some. The profile shows 75,000 to 80,000 clones, over 75% of them singletons. The chain joins TRBV28 to TRBJ1-1; D is unclear. This sequence originates from a female donor over 55 with stage I lung adenocarcinoma. The sample here was peripheral blood, taken before any cancer treatment. DNA of the CDR3: TGTGCCAGCAGAAGAGGGTACACTGAAGCTTTCTTT. Translation: CASRRGYTEAFF.